This T cell receptor beta chain was captured by sequencing in a study of Graves' ophthalmopathy and Graves' hyperthyroidism. The V gene's germline CDR1 is SGHTS and CDR2 YDEGEE. The CDR3 is 15 residues long. V lost 7 bases, J lost 3 bases, and 12 bases stayed unmatched. Enrollment excluded any patients with other autoimmune diseases, uncontrolled infections, pregnancy or lactation. TCR beta CDR3 regions were amplified from RNA transcripts. A first-round RT-PCR used HTBI primers, followed by a second-round multiplex PCR. MiXCR, applied by TCRdb to the multiplex PCR reads, yields one record per CDR3 protein. The profile shows 300,000 to 500,000 distinct CDR3 sequences, 15% to 17% of them singletons. This clonotype was found many times. What it binds is not known. Study-level findings and limits: From stable hyperthyroidism, ophthalmopathy was separated by a 13-signature model with 85% to 90% sensitivity and around 79% specificity.

Material for sequencing was peripheral blood. The TCR sequence derives from a woman aged 18 to 35 with stable Graves' hyperthyroidism. The rearrangement uses TRBV5-8 and TRBJ1-1, with 7 bases aligning to TRBD1. This CDR3 is CASGGLGTGDTEAFF. The CDR3 coding sequence is TGTGCCAGCGGGGGCTTGGGTACAGGGGACACTGAAGCTTTCTTT.